This record looks at one T cell receptor beta chain sequence and its context. What it binds is unknown. At deep level, the assay was performed. Assay: immunoSEQ multiplex PCR; the TCRdb copy retains only in-frame clones and omits some. The sample records millions of clones, around 95% being singletons. Division of CD4+ cells produced a CD45RA+ naive subset and a CD45RA-negative memory subset. The data were obtained in a study of shared clonotypes between healthy human individuals. Study at large: Samples came from a couple of female and three male donors aged 18 to 49. General study points: Researchers sampled blood only, noting tissue repertoires likely differ.

V shed 8 bases and J shed 2 bases, with 16 bases lying between them. Germline CDR1 and CDR2: MNHNY and SVGAGI (reference sequence). CDR3 length: 15 residues. This sequence originates from a man aged 18 to 29 in good health. The genes are TRBV6-6 and TRBJ2-1; D may be TRBD2 (5 bases). Sequenced sample: naive CD4+ T cells sorted from blood. Regarding subset: CD45RA+ positively selected. CDR3 protein: CASSGQRGPYNEQFF. The CDR3 DNA reads as TGTGCCAGCTCCGGCCAAAGAGGGCCCTACAATGAGCAGTTCTTC.